Below, 8 T cell receptor beta chains from the same sample are listed, as sequenced in a study of shared clonotypes between healthy human individuals. Profiled with immunoSEQ multiplex PCR; TCRdb holds only in-frame clones, not every one. The sample contains millions of clones, roughly 92% of which appear only once. Material: naive CD4+ T cells sorted from blood. Subset of the sample: CD45RA+ positively selected. The source of these receptors is a man younger than 35 in good health.

The count of this clone is one. This chain connects TRBV5-8 to TRBJ1-5, with D hard to call. CDR1 is SGHTS and CDR2 is YDEGEE in the germline V gene. Trimming stripped 0 bases from V and 0 bases from J, with 7 bases between. The CDR3 totals 15 residues. The CDR3 region is CASSLAGISNQPQHF. DNA of the CDR3: TGTGCCAGCAGCTTGGCGGGGATTAGCAATCAGCCCCAGCATTTT.

The chain uses TRBV5-5 and TRBJ2-5; D unresolved. The CDR3 is made up of 15 amino acids. V was clipped by 4 bases and J by 5 bases, with 18 bases between them. Germline V gene lookup returns CDR1 SGHKS and CDR2 YYEKEE (reference sequence). The CDR3 protein is CASSQSSRDWETQYF. CDR3 nucleotides: TGTGCCAGCAGCCAAAGTTCTAGGGATTGGGAGACCCAGTACTTC.

The J gene is TRBJ1-2, the V gene TRBV6-5, with unresolved D. The CDR3 runs to 14 residues. CDR1 is MNHEY, CDR2 SVGAGI, per germline. Trimming took 3 bases from V and 5 from J, leaving 13 bases between them. The CDR3 protein is CASSYSILNYGYTF. The CDR3 DNA sequence: TGTGCCAGCAGTTATAGTATCCTTAATTATGGCTACACCTTC.

A single count supports this clone. The DNA of the CDR3 is TGTGCCAGCAGTGGGTGGGACAGGGGCTACGAGCAGTACTTC. It encodes CASSGWDRGYEQYF. The chain is built from TRBV6-1 and TRBJ2-7; 10 bases fit TRBD1. CDR3 length equals 14 residues. Per germline, CDR1 MNHNS and CDR2 SASEGT. Trimming cost V 4 bases and J 3 bases; bases outside gene matches: 3.

The chain carries TRBV19 and TRBJ2-3, with D unresolved. The germline V gene encodes CDR1 LNHDA and CDR2 SQIVND (reference sequence). The V end lost 5 bases, the J end lost 6 bases, and 12 bases lay between the germline ends. The CDR3 has 13 residues. For the CDR3, the DNA is TGTGCCAGTAGTTCTCACCAAGCGGATACGCAGTATTTT. Translating gives CASSSHQADTQYF. The whole variable domain, remainder taken from reference TRBV19 and TRBJ2-3, is DGGITQSPKYLFRKEGQNVTLSCEQNLNHDAMYWYRQDPGQGLRLIYYSQIVNDFQKGDIAEGYSVSREKKESFPLTVTSAQKNPTAFYLCASSSHQADTQYFGPGTRLTVL.

This clone was counted once. This rearrangement joins TRBV7-2 to TRBJ2-3, with D hard to call. CDR3 length: 15 residues. Trimming cost V 3 bases and J 4 bases, with 14 bases left between them. Germline lookup yields CDR1 SGHTA and CDR2 FQGNSA. DNA of the CDR3: TGTGCCAGCAGCTTGTCTGCTGCGGTAGCAGATACGCAGTATTTT. Protein: CASSLSAAVADTQYF.

This chain connects TRBV2 to TRBJ2-3; 8 bases match TRBD2. With V trimmed by 5 bases and J by 6 bases, 13 bases remained unmatched. The CDR3 totals 16 residues. The germline V gene has CDR1 SNHLY and CDR2 FYNNEI. The chain's CDR3 is CASSPPWAGGRDTQYF. CDR3 in DNA: TGTGCCAGCAGTCCCCCCTGGGCGGGAGGACGGGATACGCAGTATTTT.

With respect to this clone: In the same sample, other DNA sequences code for this CDR3. The chain recombines TRBV18 with TRBJ2-7, with D unresolved. The ends were cut back, 0 bases at V and 2 bases at J, with 5 bases in the middle. CDR1 and CDR2 from the germline V gene are KGHSH and LQKENI. CDR3 length equals 13 residues. Written as DNA, the CDR3 is TGTGCCAGCTCACCACCAGCTGCCTACGAGCAGTACTTC. Translated, it gives CASSPPAAYEQYF.